The T cell receptor beta chain under discussion was sequenced for a study of blood T cells in healthy people across ages. Study-wide findings and caveats: Both higher diversity and more naive CD4+ cells marked long-lived donors when set against aged donors.

Germline loops: CDR1 KGHDR, CDR2 SFDVKD. V was shortened by 3 bases and J by 5 bases, with 18 bases between the two germline ends. The CDR3 runs 16 residues. A word on this clonotype: No antigen is known for it.

Then a second PCR, running roughly 7 to 11 cycles, was carried out with a sample-barcoded 5' primer and a J-beta primer mix. TCRdb used MiXCR to reprocess the 5' RACE reads, holding one entry per CDR3 protein. The sample lists roughly 1,100,000 distinct CDR3 sequences; 20% to 25% were seen once. This sample was also put to use in a study of T cells of mothers and their children. As reported in that work: Samples were obtained from a few healthy Caucasian mothers and their six children.

V gene TRBV24-1 combines with J gene TRBJ2-5; D not certain. The source material was blood. The receptor's source is a girl aged 2-10 years in good health. CDR3 bases: TGTGCCACCAGTGATCGGCCGGGCCTTGGTGGGGAGACCCAGTACTTC. It translates to CATSDRPGLGGETQYF.